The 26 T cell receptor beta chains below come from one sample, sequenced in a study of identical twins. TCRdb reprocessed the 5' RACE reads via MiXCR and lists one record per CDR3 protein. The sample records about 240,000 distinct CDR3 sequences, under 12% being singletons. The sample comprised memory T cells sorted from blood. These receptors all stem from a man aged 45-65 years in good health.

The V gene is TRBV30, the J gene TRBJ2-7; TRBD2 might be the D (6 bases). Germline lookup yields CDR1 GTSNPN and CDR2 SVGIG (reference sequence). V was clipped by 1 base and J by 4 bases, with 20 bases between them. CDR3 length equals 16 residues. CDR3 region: CAWSDNGEVIGYEQYF. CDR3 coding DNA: TGTGCCTGGAGTGATAACGGGGAGGTAATAGGGTACGAGCAGTACTTC.

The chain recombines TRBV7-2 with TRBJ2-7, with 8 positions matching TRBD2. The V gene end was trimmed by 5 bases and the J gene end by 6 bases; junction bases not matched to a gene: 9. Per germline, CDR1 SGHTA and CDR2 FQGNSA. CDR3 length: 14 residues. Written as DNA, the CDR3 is TGTGCCAGCAGCCAAAGCCCGGGACTAGGCGAGCAGTACTTC. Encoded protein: CASSQSPGLGEQYF. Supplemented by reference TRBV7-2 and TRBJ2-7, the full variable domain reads GAGVSQSPSNKVTEKGKDVELRCDPISGHTALYWYRQSLGQGLEFLIYFQGNSAPDKSGLPSDRFSAERTGGSVSTLTIQRTQQEDSAVYLCASSQSPGLGEQYFGPGTRLTVT.

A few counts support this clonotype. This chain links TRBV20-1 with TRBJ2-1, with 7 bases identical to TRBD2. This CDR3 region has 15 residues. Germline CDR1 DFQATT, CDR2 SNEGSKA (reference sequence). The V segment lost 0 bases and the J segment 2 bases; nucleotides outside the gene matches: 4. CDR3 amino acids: CSARESSGTYNEQFF. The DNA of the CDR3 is TGCAGTGCTAGAGAGTCAAGCGGGACCTACAATGAGCAGTTCTTC.

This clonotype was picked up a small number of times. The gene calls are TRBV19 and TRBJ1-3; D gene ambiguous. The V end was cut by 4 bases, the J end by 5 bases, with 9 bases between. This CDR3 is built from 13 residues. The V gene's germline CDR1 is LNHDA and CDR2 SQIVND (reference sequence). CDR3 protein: CASSKPGRNTIYF. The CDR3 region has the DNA TGTGCCAGTAGTAAACCAGGAAGAAACACCATATATTTT.

CDR3 bases: TGTGCCAGCAGCCAAGATGATCTAGCGGGGCAAAGCACAGATACGCAGTATTTT. Translated, it gives CASSQDDLAGQSTDTQYF. The chain combines TRBV3-1 with TRBJ2-3; TRBD2 matches 9 bases. The CDR3 runs to 18 residues. The J segment lost 0 bases and the V segment lost 0 bases, leaving 7 bases of the junction unmatched. Germline V CDR1 and CDR2: LGHDT, YNNKEL (reference sequence).

DNA of the CDR3: TGTGCCACCAGCAGAGATTTGGGACCCAATCAGCCCCAGCATTTT. Its protein product is CATSRDLGPNQPQHF. The chain employs TRBV15 and TRBJ1-5; the D gene is possibly TRBD1 (5 bases). The CDR3 covers 15 residues. CDR1 and CDR2 (germline): LNHNV, YYDKDF (reference sequence). Trimming removed 0 bases from V and 3 bases from J, with 9 bases in between.

CDR3 region: CASSFGADSLRGYTF. CDR3 DNA sequence: TGTGCCAGCAGTTTCGGGGCGGACTCTCTGAGGGGCTACACCTTC. This chain connects TRBV28 to TRBJ1-2, with D possibly being TRBD1 (5 bases). The CDR3 is 15 residues long. Germline-derived CDR1 and CDR2 are MDHEN and SYDVKM. Trimming removed 3 bases at V and 8 bases at J, with 19 bases between.

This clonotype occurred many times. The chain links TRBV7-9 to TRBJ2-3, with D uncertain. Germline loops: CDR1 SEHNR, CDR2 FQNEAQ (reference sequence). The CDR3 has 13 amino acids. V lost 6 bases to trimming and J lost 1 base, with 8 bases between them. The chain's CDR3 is CASRPPGTDTQYF. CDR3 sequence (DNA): TGTGCCAGCAGGCCACCAGGCACAGATACGCAGTATTTT.

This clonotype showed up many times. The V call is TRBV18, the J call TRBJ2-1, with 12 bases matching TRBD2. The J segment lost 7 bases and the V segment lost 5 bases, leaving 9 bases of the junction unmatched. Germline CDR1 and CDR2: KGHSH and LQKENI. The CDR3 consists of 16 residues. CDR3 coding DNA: TGTGCCAGCTCATTCTCTAGCGGGAGGGCCGGGAATGAGCAGTTCTTC. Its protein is CASSFSSGRAGNEQFF.

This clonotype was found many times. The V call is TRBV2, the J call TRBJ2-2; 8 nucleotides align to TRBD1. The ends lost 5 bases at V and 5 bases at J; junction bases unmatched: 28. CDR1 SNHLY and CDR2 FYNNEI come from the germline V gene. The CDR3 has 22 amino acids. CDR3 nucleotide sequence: TGTGCCAGCAGTCAAACAACTCGGATTAAACAGGGGGTTGCGGCGGTAACCGGGGAGCTGTTTTTT. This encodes CASSQTTRIKQGVAAVTGELFF.

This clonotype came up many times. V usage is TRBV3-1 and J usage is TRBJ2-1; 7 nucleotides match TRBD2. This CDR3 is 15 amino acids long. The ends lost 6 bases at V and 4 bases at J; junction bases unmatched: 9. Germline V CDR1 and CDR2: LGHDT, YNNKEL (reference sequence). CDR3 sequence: CASSDTGGPYNEQFF. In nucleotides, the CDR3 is TGTGCCAGCAGTGATACGGGGGGTCCATACAATGAGCAGTTCTTC.

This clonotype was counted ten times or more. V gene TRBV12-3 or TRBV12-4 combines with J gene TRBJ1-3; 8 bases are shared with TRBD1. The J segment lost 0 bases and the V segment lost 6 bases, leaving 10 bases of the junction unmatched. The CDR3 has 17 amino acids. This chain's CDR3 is CASSLRQGSSSGNTIYF. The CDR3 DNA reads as TGTGCCAGCAGCTTAAGACAGGGGTCTAGCTCTGGAAACACCATATATTTT.

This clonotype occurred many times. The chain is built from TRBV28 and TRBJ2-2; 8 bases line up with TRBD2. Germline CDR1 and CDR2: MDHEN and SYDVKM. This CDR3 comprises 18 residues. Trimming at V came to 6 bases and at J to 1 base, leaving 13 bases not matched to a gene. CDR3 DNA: TGTGCCAGCAGAGGGGGAAAGTCACTAGCGGTGAACACCGGGGAGCTGTTTTTT. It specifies CASRGGKSLAVNTGELFF. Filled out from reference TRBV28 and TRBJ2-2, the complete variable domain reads DVKVTQSSRYLVKRTGEKVFLECVQDMDHENMFWYRQDPGLGLRLIYFSYDVKMKEKGDIPEGYSVSREKKERFSLILESASTNQTSMYLCASRGGKSLAVNTGELFFGEGSRLTVL.

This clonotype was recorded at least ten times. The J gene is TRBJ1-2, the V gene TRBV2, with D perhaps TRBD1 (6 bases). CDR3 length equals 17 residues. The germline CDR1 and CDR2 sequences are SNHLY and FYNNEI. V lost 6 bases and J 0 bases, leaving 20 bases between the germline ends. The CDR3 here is CASSEQAGGLPNYGYTF. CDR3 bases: TGTGCCAGCAGCGAGCAGGCGGGGGGCCTACCTAACTATGGCTACACCTTC.

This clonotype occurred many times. CDR3 DNA: TGCAGTGCCCAGAGGGGTCCAGATACGCAGTATTTT. Protein sequence: CSAQRGPDTQYF. This rearrangement joins TRBV20-1 to TRBJ2-3; either TRBD1 or TRBD2 may supply D (5 bases each). Germline CDR1 and CDR2: DFQATT and SNEGSKA (reference sequence). The CDR3 is made up of 12 amino acids. The V end lost 6 bases, the J end lost 4 bases, and 11 bases lay between the germline ends.

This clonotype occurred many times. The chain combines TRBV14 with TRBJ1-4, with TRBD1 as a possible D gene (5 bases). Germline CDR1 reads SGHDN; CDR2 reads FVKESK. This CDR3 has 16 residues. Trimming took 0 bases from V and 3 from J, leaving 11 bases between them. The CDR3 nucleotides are TGTGCCAGCAGCCAAGAAAGGACACCTCCTAATGAAAAACTGTTTTTT. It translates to CASSQERTPPNEKLFF.

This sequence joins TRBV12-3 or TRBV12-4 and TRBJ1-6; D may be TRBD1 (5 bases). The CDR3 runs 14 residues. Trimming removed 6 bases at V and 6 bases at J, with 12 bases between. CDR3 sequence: CASRGDLGNSPLHF. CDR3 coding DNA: TGTGCCAGCAGGGGGGACCTCGGTAATTCACCCCTCCACTTT.

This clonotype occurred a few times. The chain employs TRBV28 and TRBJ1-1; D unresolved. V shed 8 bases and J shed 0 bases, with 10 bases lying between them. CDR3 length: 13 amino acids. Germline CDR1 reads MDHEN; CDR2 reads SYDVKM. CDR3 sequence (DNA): TGTGCCAGCGGGCCAGAACTGAACACTGAAGCTTTCTTT. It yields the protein CASGPELNTEAFF.

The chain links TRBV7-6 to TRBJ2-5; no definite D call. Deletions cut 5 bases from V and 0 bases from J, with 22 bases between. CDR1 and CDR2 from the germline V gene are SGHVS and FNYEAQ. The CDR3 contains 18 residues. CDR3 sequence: CASSRKFPEIGYQETQYF. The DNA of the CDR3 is TGTGCCAGCAGCAGAAAATTTCCGGAGATAGGGTACCAAGAGACCCAGTACTTC.

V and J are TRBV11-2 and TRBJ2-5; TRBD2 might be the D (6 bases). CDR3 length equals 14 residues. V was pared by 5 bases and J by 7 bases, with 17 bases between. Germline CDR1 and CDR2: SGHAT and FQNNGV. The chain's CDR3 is CASSRRRETGTQYF. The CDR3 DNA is TGTGCCAGCAGCAGGCGGAGGGAGACGGGGACCCAGTACTTC.

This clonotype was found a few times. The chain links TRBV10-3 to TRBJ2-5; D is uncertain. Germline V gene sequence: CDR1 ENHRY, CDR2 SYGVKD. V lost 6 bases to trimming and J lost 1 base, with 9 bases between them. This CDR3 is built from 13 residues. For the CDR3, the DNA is TGTGCCATCAGAGTCGGGCCCCAAGAGACCCAGTACTTC. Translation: CAIRVGPQETQYF.

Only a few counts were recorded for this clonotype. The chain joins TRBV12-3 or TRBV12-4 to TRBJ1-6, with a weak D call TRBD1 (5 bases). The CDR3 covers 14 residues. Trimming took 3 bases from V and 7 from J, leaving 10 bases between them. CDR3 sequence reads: CASSLKRDNSPLHF. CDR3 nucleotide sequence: TGTGCCAGCAGTTTGAAGAGGGACAATTCACCCCTCCACTTT.

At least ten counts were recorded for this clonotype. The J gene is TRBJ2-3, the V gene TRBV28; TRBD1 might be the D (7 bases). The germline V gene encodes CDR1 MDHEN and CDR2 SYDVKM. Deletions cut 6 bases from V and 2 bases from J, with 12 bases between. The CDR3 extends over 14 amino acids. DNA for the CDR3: TGTGCCAGCAGGGAGGGGGCTACCACAGATACGCAGTATTTT. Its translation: CASREGATTDTQYF.

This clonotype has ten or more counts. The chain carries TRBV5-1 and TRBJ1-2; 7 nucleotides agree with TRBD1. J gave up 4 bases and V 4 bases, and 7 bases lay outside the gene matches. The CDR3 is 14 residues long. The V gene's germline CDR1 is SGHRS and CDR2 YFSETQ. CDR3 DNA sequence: TGCGCCAGCAGCGCGGAGGGACAGAGCTATGGCTACACCTTC. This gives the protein CASSAEGQSYGYTF.

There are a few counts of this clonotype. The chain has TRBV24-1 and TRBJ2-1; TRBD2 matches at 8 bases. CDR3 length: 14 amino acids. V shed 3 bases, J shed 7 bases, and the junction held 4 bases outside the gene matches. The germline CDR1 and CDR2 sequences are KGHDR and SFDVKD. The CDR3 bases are TGTGCCACCAGTGATCCGCGCGGGGGGAATGAGCAGTTCTTC. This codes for CATSDPRGGNEQFF.

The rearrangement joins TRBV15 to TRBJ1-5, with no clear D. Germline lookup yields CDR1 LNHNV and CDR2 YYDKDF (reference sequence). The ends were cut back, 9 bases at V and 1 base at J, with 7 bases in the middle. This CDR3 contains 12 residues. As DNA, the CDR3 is TGTGCCACTGGGAGAAGCAATCAGCCCCAGCATTTT. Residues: CATGRSNQPQHF.